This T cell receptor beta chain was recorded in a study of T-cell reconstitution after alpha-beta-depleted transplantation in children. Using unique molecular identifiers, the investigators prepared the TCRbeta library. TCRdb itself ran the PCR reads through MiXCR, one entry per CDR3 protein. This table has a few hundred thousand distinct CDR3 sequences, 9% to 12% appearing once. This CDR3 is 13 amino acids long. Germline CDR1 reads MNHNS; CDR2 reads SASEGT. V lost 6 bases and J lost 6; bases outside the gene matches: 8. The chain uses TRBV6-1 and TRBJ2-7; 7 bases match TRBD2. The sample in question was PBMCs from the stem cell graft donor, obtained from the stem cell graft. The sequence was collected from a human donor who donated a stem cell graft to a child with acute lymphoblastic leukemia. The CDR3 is CASRQRGPGEQYF. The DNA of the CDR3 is TGTGCCAGCAGACAGCGGGGTCCGGGCGAGCAGTACTTC.